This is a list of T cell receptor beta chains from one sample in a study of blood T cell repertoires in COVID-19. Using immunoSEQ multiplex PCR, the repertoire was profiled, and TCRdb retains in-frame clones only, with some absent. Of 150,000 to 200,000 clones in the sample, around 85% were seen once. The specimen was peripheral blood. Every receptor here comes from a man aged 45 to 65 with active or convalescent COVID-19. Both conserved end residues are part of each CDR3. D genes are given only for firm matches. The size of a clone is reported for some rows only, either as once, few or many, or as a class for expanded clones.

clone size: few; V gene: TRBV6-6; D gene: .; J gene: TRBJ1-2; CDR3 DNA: TGTGCCAGCAACAGGGCCCATGGCTACACCTTC; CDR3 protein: CASNRAHGYTF
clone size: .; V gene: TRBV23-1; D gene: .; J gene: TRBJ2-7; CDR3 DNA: TGCGCCAGCAGCTCCCCGGGAAGCGCCTACGAGCAGTACTTC; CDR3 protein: CASSSPGSAYEQYF
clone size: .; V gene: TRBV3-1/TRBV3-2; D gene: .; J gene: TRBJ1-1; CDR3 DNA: TGTGCCAGCAGCCTTCAAGGGGGTCGGGGTGAAGCTTTCTTT; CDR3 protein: CASSLQGGRGEAFF
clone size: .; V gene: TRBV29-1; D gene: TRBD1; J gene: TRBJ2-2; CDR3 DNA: TGCAGCGTTGAATGGGACAGGGTCACCGGGGAGCTGTTTTTT; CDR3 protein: CSVEWDRVTGELFF
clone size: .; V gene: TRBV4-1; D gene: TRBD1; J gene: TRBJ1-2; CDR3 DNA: TGCGCCAGCAGCCAGGGACAGGGGGCATTAGGTGGCTACACCTTC; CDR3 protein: CASSQGQGALGGYTF
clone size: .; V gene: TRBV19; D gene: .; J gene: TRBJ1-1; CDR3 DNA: TGTGCCAGTATACAGTACGGGGGTGACGGCACTGAAGCTTTCTTT; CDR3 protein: CASIQYGGDGTEAFF
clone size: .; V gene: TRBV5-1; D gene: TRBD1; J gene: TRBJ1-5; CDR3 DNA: TGCGCCAGCAGCCCCCAAGGGGGCGGGCAGCCCCAGCATTTT; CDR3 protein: CASSPQGGGQPQHF
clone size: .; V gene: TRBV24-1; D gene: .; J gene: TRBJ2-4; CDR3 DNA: TGTGCCACCAGTAAGCACGGACAGACCAACATTCAGTACTTC; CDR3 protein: CATSKHGQTNIQYF
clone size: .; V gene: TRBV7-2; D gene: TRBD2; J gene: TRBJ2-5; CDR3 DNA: TGTGCCAGCAGCTTGGGTAGCGGGAAGACCCAGTACTTC; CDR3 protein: CASSLGSGKTQYF
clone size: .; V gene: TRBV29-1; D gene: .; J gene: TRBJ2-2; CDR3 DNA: TGCAGCCCAATACGGACAAAGAACACCGGGGAGCTGTTTTTT; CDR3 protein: CSPIRTKNTGELFF
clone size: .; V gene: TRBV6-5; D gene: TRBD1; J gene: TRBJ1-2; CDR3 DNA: TGTGCCAGCAGTATCGGGACAGGGGAAGTGGGGGGCTACACCTTC; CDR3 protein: CASSIGTGEVGGYTF
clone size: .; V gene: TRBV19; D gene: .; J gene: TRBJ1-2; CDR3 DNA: TGTGCCAGTAGTATAGACGGGTTACTCTATGGCTACACCTTC; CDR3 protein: CASSIDGLLYGYTF
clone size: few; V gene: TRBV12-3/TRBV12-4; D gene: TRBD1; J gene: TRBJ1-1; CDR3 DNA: TGTGCCAGCAGTTTAAAGGCAGGGGGCGAAGCTTTCTTT; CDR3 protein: CASSLKAGGEAFF
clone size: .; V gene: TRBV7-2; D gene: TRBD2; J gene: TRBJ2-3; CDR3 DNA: TGTGCCAGCAGCGTCGACAGCGGGGTTGTTGGCACAGATACGCAGTATTTT; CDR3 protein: CASSVDSGVVGTDTQYF
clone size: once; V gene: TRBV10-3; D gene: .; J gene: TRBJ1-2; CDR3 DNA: TGTGCCATCAGTGAGTCTACAGGAGACGGCTACACCTTC; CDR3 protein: CAISESTGDGYTF
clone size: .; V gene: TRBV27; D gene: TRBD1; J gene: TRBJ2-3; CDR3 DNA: TGTGCCAGCAGTTTAGTGACAGGGGGTTCGACAGATACGCAGTATTTT; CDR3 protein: CASSLVTGGSTDTQYF
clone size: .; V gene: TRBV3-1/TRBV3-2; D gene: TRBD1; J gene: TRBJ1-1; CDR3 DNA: TGTGCCAGCAGCCACGACAGGGTGAACACTGAAGCTTTCTTT; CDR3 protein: CASSHDRVNTEAFF
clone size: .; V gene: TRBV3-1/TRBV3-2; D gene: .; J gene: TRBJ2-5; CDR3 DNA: TGTGCCAGCAGCCCGTCTCGTCGAGAGGAGACCCAGTACTTC; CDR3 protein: CASSPSRREETQYF
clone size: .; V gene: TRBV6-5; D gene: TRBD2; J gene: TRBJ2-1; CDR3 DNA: TGTGCCAGCAGTTACTCGAAGTGGGGGACTAGCCGGTTCTTC; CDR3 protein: CASSYSKWGTSRFF
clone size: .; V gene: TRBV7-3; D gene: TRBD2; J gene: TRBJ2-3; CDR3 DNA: TGTGCCAGCAGCCTCGGGACTAGCGGGAGAGCAGATACGCAGTATTTT; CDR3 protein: CASSLGTSGRADTQYF
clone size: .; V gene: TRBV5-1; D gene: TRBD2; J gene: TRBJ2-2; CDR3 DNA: TGCGCCAGCAGCTTACTAGCGAGTAGCGGCACCGGGGAGCTGTTTTTT; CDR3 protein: CASSLLASSGTGELFF
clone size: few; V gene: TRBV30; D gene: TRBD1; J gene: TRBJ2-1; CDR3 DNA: TGTGCCTGGAGTATATGGATTGGCGGGACAGGGTTGCGGCCGAATGAGCAGTTCTTC; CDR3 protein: CAWSIWIGGTGLRPNEQFF
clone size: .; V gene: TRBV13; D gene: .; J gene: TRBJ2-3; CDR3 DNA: TGTGCCAGCATCAAAGGCAGGAGGTCAGATACGCAGTATTTT; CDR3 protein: CASIKGRRSDTQYF
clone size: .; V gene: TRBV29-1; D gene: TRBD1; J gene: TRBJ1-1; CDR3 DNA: TGCAGCGTTGAAAAACGAGGGGGCTTTGAAGCTTTCTTT; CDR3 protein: CSVEKRGGFEAFF
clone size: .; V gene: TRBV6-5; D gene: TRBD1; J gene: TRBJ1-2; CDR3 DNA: TGTGCCAGCCACGGGACAGCATACTATGGCTACACCTTC; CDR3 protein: CASHGTAYYGYTF
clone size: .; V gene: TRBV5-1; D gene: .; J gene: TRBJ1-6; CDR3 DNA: TGCGCCAGCACTGAGGAAAGCTCCTATAATTCACCCCTCCACTTT; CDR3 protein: CASTEESSYNSPLHF
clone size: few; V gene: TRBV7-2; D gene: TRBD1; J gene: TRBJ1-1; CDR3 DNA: TGTGCCAGCAGCTTAGCCAGGGGGCTTGAAGCTTTCTTT; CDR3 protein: CASSLARGLEAFF
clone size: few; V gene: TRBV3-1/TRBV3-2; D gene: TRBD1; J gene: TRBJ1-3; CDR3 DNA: TGTGCCAGCAGCCACAGGGGGAGAGACACCATATATTTT; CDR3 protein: CASSHRGRDTIYF
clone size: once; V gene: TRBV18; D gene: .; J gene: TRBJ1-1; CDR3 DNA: TGTGCCAGCTCACCACCTAAGAACACTGAAGCTTTCTTT; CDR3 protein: CASSPPKNTEAFF
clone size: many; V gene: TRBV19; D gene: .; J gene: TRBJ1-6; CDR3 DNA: TGTGCCAGTAAGCAGGGGTTGGGTTCACCCCTCCACTTT; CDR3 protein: CASKQGLGSPLHF
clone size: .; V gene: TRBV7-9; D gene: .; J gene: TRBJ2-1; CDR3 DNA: TGTGCCAGCAGCTTTAATAGCAATGAGCAGTTCTTC; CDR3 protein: CASSFNSNEQFF
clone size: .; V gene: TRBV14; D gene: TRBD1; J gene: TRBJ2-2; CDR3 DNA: TGTGCCAGCAGCCAGGGACAGGGGACCGGGGAGCTGTTTTTT; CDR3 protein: CASSQGQGTGELFF
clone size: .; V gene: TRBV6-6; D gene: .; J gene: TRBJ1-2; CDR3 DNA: TGTGCCAGCAGTGCCGGACAGTTCTATGGCTACACCTTC; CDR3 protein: CASSAGQFYGYTF
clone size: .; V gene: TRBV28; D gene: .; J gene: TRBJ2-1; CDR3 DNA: TGTGCCAGCAGTTTTGATCGAACTGGTAATGAGCAGTTCTTC; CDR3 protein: CASSFDRTGNEQFF
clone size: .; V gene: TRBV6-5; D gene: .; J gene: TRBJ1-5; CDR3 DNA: TGTGCCAGCAGTTACTCGAGAAGTGGTAATCAGCCCCAGCATTTT; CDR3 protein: CASSYSRSGNQPQHF
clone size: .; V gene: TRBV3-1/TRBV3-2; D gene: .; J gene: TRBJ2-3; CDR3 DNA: TGTGCCAGCAGCTTCCGGGGGTCGGGACAGCGCACAGATACGCAGTATTTT; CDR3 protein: CASSFRGSGQRTDTQYF
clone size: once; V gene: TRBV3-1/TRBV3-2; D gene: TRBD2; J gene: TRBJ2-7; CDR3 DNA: TGTGCCAGCAGCCTAACTAGCGGGGGTTTTCACTACGAGCAGTACTTC; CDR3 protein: CASSLTSGGFHYEQYF
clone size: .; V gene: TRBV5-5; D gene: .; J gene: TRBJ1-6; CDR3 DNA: TGTGCCAGCAGCTTGGCCGGGACTGGGGCTTCACCCCTCCACTTT; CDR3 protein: CASSLAGTGASPLHF
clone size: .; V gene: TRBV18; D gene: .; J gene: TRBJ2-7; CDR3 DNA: TGTGCCAGCTCACCACTTGGGCAGAACTACGAGCAGTACTTC; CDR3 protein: CASSPLGQNYEQYF
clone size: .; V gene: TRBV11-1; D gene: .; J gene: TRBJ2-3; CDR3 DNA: TGTGCCAGCAGTACCGCCGGGGATACGCAGTATTTT; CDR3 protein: CASSTAGDTQYF
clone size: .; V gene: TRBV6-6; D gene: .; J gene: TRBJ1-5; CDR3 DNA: TGTGCCAGCAGTTACGCGGAGGACAATCAGCCCCAGCATTTT; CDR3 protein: CASSYAEDNQPQHF